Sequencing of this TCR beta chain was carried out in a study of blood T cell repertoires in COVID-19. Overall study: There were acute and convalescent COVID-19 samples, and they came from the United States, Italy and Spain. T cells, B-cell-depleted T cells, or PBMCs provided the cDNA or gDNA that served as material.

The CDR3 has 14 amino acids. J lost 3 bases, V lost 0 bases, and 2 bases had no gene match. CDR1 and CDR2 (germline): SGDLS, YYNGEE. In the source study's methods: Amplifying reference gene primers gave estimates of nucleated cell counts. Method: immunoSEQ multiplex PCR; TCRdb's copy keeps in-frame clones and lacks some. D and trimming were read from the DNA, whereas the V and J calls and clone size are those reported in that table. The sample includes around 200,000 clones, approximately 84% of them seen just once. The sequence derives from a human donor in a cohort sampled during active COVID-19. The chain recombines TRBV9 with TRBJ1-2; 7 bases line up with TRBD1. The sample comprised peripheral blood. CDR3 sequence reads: CASSVVGTDYGYTF. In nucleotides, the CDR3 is TGTGCCAGCAGCGTAGTTGGGACAGACTATGGCTACACCTTC.